This is a list of T cell receptor beta chains from one sample in a study of blood T cell repertoires in COVID-19. TCRdb's copy holds only in-frame clones and misses some; the assay was immunoSEQ multiplex PCR. There are under 300,000 clones in the sample; approximately 84% occur only once, and roughly 3.1% lies in the top ten. Input material: PBMCs or T cells enriched from blood (not recorded which). Receptors were obtained from a woman aged 35 to 49 with acute COVID-19. CDR3s include the opening cysteine and the closing phenylalanine or tryptophan. D genes are given only for firm matches. Clone size is given for some rows only: seen once, a few or many times, or a class if the clone is expanded.

TRBJ1-2 | NA | NA | TRBV18 | TGTGCCAGCTCACCAAGCGGGGGTTCTGGCTATGGCTACACCTTC | CASSPSGGSGYGYTF
TRBJ1-1 | TRBD1 | NA | TRBV25-1 | TGTGCCAGCAGTGATTCAGGGGGCACTGAAGCTTTCTTT | CASSDSGGTEAFF
TRBJ1-1 | TRBD1 | NA | TRBV19 | TGTGCCAGTAGTATGACCGGGACAGGGATCGCTGAAGCTTTCTTT | CASSMTGTGIAEAFF
TRBJ2-3 | TRBD2 | NA | TRBV2 | TGTGCCAGCAGTGAAGTCGTGGCGGGAGGGCTAGATACGCAGTATTTT | CASSEVVAGGLDTQYF
TRBJ2-1 | NA | NA | TRBV6-5 | TGTGCCAGCGGAGTGATGAGGTCGCAGTTCTTC | CASGVMRSQFF
TRBJ2-5 | TRBD1 | NA | TRBV7-7 | TGTGCTAGCAGCTCGGACAGGCCAAAGCTGAGGGAGACCCAGTACTTC | CASSSDRPKLRETQYF
TRBJ2-5 | TRBD2 | NA | TRBV18 | TGTGCCAGCTCACCGTCTAGCGGACGACGGGGGGAGACCCAGTACTTC | CASSPSSGRRGETQYF
TRBJ1-4 | TRBD1 | NA | TRBV23-1 | TGCGCCAGCAGCCGAATCCGGGACAGGCCTGAAGGAAAACTGTTTTTT | CASSRIRDRPEGKLFF
TRBJ2-1 | NA | NA | TRBV24-1 | TGTGCCACCAGTGCCCCGGGAATCCACAATGAGCAGTTCTTC | CATSAPGIHNEQFF
TRBJ1-3 | NA | NA | TRBV28 | TGTGCCAGCAGTTTGTTGGACATTTCCGGAAACACCATATATTTT | CASSLLDISGNTIYF
TRBJ2-1 | TRBD1 | NA | TRBV13 | TGTGCCAGCAGCTTCGACAGGGGGCCGCACAATGAGCAGTTCTTC | CASSFDRGPHNEQFF
TRBJ2-3 | NA | NA | TRBV14 | TGTGCCAGCAGCCAAATAGACAGCATTTACACAGATACGCAGTATTTT | CASSQIDSIYTDTQYF
TRBJ1-6 | TRBD1 | NA | TRBV9 | TGTGCCAGCAGCGTGGGACAGGATAATTCACCCCTCCACTTT | CASSVGQDNSPLHF
TRBJ1-4 | TRBD1 | NA | TRBV27 | TGTGCCAGCATAGGAGGGGGCAAGGATGAAAAACTGTTTTTT | CASIGGGKDEKLFF
TRBJ2-5 | TRBD2 | NA | TRBV7-3 | TGTGCCAGCAGCGAAACTAGCGGAGAGACCCAGTACTTC | CASSETSGETQYF
TRBJ1-1 | NA | NA | TRBV5-1 | TGCGCCAGCAGCGACCAGGCCTTGAACACTGAAGCTTTCTTT | CASSDQALNTEAFF
TRBJ1-6 | NA | NA | TRBV2 | TGTGCCAGCAGTGAAGCGCCGGGAGGTTCACCCCTCCACTTT | CASSEAPGGSPLHF
TRBJ2-1 | TRBD2 | NA | TRBV7-9 | TGTGCCAGCAGCTTTCAGGGACTAGGTAGCAATGAGCAGTTCTTC | CASSFQGLGSNEQFF
TRBJ2-1 | TRBD2 | NA | TRBV7-3 | TGTGCCAGCAGCCCAGGACTAGCCGATGAGCAGTTCTTC | CASSPGLADEQFF
TRBJ2-2 | TRBD2 | NA | TRBV13 | TGTGCCAGCAGCTTAAGCGGGAGTCACACCGGGGAGCTGTTTTTT | CASSLSGSHTGELFF
TRBJ2-7 | TRBD1 | few | TRBV3-1/TRBV3-2 | TGTGCCAGCAGCCAGAGGACAGGCTACGAGCAGTACTTC | CASSQRTGYEQYF
TRBJ1-6 | NA | NA | TRBV30 | TGTGCCTGGGGAGTACAGGCTTATTCACCCCTCCACTTT | CAWGVQAYSPLHF
TRBJ1-3 | TRBD1 | NA | TRBV12-5 | TGTGCTAGTAGGACAGGGTCTGGAAACACCATATATTTT | CASRTGSGNTIYF
TRBJ2-7 | TRBD2 | few | TRBV2 | TGTGCCAGCAGTCTAGCGGGAGTAGGAGAGCAGTACTTC | CASSLAGVGEQYF
TRBJ2-1 | TRBD2 | NA | TRBV24-1 | TGTGCCACCAGTCACCCGGGAGGCCGCTATGAGCAGTTCTTC | CATSHPGGRYEQFF
TRBJ1-1 | TRBD1 | once | TRBV9 | TGTGCCAGCAGCGTCGGGACAGCAAACACTGAAGCTTTCTTT | CASSVGTANTEAFF
TRBJ2-1 | TRBD1 | NA | TRBV6-5 | TGTGCCAGCGGCCTGGATAAGGGGGCTTACAATGAGCAGTTCTTC | CASGLDKGAYNEQFF
TRBJ1-5 | TRBD1 | NA | TRBV4-2 | TGTGCCAGCAGCCAAGTCTCCGGACAGGGGTCTATCAATCAGCCCCAGCATTTT | CASSQVSGQGSINQPQHF
TRBJ2-7 | NA | NA | TRBV12-3/TRBV12-4 | TGTGCCAGCAGTTTAAGGCGGGTCCACGAGCAGTACTTC | CASSLRRVHEQYF
TRBJ2-3 | NA | NA | TRBV3-1/TRBV3-2 | TGTGCCAGCAGCCATACCAGGGCGGGAACAGATACGCAGTATTTT | CASSHTRAGTDTQYF
TRBJ2-7 | TRBD2 | many | TRBV7-6 | TGTGCCAGCAGTCGCACAAGTCCCGGGGCGCAGAGGGGAGGGGAGCAGTACTTC | CASSRTSPGAQRGGEQYF
TRBJ2-7 | NA | NA | TRBV10-3 | TGTGCCATCAACGGAGGGTCCTCCTACGAGCAGTACTTC | CAINGGSSYEQYF
TRBJ1-2 | TRBD1 | NA | TRBV27 | TGTGCCAGCAGGCCTACGGGACAGGACTTAACTGGCTATGGCTACACCTTC | CASRPTGQDLTGYGYTF
TRBJ1-6 | TRBD1 | NA | TRBV7-9 | TGTGCCAGCAGCAAAGGGACAGAGAATTCACCCCTCCACTTT | CASSKGTENSPLHF
TRBJ2-7 | NA | NA | TRBV5-1 | TGCGCCAGCCGACAGGGAGGCACCACCTACGAGCAGTACTTC | CASRQGGTTYEQYF
TRBJ2-1 | NA | NA | TRBV30 | TGTGCCTGGAATTACGGGAGATACAATGAGCAGTTCTTC | CAWNYGRYNEQFF